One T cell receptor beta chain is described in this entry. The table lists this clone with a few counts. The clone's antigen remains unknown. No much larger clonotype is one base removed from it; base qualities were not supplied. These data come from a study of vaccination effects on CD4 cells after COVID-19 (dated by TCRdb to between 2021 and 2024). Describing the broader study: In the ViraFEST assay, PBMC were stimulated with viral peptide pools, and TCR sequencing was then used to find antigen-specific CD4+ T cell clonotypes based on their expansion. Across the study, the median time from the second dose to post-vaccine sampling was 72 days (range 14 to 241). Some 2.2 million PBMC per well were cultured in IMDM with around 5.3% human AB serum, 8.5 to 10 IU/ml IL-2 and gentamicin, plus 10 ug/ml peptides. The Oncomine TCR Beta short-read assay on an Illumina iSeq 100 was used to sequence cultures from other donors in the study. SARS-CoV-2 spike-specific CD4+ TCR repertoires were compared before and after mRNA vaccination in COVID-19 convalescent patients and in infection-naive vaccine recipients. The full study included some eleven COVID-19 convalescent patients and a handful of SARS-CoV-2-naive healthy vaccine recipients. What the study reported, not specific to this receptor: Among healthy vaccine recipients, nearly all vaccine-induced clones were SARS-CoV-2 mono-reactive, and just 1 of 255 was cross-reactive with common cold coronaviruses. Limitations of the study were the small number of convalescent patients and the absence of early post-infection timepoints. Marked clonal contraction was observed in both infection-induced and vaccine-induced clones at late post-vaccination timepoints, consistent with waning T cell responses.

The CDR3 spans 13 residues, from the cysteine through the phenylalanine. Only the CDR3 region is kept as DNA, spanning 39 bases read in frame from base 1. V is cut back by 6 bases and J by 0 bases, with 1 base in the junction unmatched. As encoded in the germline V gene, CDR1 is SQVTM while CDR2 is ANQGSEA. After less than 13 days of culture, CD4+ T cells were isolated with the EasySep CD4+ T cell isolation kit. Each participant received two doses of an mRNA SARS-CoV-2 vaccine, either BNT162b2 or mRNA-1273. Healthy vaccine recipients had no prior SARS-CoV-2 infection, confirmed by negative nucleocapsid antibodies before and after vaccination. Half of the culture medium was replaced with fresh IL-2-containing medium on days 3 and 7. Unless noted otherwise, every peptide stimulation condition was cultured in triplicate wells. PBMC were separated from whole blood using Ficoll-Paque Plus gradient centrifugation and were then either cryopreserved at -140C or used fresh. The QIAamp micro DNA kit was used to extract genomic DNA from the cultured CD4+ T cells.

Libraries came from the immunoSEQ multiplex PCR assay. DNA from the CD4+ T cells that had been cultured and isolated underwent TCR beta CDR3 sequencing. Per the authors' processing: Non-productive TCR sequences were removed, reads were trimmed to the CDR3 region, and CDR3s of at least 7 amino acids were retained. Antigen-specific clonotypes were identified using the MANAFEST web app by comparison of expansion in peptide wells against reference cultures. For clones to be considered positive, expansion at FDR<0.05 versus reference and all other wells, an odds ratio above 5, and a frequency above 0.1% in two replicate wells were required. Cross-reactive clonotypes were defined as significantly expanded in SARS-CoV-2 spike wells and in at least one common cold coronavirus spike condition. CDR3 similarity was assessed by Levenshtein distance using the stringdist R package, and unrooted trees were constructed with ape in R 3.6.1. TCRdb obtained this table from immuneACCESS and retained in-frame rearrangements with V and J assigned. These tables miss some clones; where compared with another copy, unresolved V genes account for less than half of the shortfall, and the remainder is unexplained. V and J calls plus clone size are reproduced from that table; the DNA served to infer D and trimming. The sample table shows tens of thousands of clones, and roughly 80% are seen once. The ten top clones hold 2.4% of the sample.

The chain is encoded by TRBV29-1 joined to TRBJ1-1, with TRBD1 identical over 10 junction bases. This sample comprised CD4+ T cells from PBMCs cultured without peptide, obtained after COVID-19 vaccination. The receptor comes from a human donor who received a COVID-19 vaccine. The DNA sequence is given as TGCAGCGTAGGGACAGGGGTGAACACTGAAGCTTTCTTT. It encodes CSVGTGVNTEAFF.